The entry below describes one T cell receptor (beta chain). Its antigen is as yet unknown. The entry originates in a study of cytotoxic CD8 clonotypes in ibrutinib-treated CLL. Study details: The samples contained hundreds of thousands of productive templates on average. They also contained an average of approximately 97,000 productive rearrangements. Points from the study as a whole: Among the clonotypes, public ones were uncommon and contracted or held stable on treatment. Sampling schedules were unmatched across sustained-remission and progressing patients.

This CDR3 contains 15 residues. From germline, CDR1 is SGHVS and CDR2 FQNEAQ. V was trimmed by 1 base and J by 6 bases, leaving 14 bases between them. Investigators sought sequencing depths of between 1 in 200,000 and 1 in 1 million T cells. TCRdb's table, derived via immunoSEQ multiplex PCR, lists solely in-frame clones and lacks some. The data show about 14,000 clones, roughly 70% seen once. The TCR was taken from a human donor with chronic lymphocytic leukemia. The specimen comprised PBMCs, sampled before ibrutinib treatment. The V and J genes are TRBV7-8 and TRBJ2-3; D may match TRBD1 or TRBD2 (5 bases each). CDR3 DNA sequence: TGTGCCAGCAGCTTAGAGGCGGGCAGGGAGGATACGCAGTATTTT. Protein: CASSLEAGREDTQYF.